This TCR beta chain originates from a study of T cell repertoires in cytomegalovirus infection. Background on the study: It was the public TCR beta signatures that indicated both CMV infection and matching HLA type. Study results and caveats: Cumulative public TCR beta family frequency identified CMV carriers with the relevant HLA. Within the response measured ex vivo, HLA-C-restricted CMV-specific TCR beta clonotypes were dominant.

The CDR3 runs to 15 residues. V dropped 1 base and J dropped 8 bases, with 15 bases sitting between them. From germline, CDR1 is SEHNR and CDR2 FQNEAQ (reference sequence). This clonotype was detected only a few times. No antigen is known for it. TCRdb used MiXCR to reprocess the reads, holding one entry per CDR3 protein. This table holds around 280,000 distinct CDR3 sequences, approximately 14% found once. This receptor was obtained from a human donor in good health (CMV status not recorded). Some clones in this sample may be carry-over from other donors' samples. The source material was PBMCs. J is TRBJ2-1 and V is TRBV7-9; D may be TRBD1 (5 bases). CDR3 DNA sequence: TGTGCCAGCAGCTTAGAACCCTTGCCAGGGCATGAGCAGTTCTTC. Translating it yields CASSLEPLPGHEQFF.